This is a list of T cell receptor beta chains from one sample in a study of T cell repertoires in cytomegalovirus infection. TCRdb reanalysed the reads using MiXCR and keeps one entry per CDR3 protein. The sample has a few hundred thousand distinct CDR3 sequences; around 9.5% are singletons. Sequencing was done on a sample of PBMCs. The receptor set was obtained from a human donor in good health (CMV status not recorded). Some clones in this sample may be carry-over from other donors' samples. Each CDR3 is given with its conserved first and last residue. A D gene is named only where the DNA matches it firmly. Clone size is not always given. Where it is, it says once, few, many or a class for expanded clones.

>TRBV30|.|.|TRBJ2-2
TGTGCCTGGAGCTCCCGGGAGCTGTTTTTT
CAWSSRELFF
>TRBV7-2|many|.|TRBJ2-5
TGTGCCAGCAGCTTTAAAGGAGTGGAGACCCAGTACTTC
CASSFKGVETQYF
>TRBV4-3|few|TRBD2|TRBJ2-1
TGCGCCAGCAGCCAAGATTTGGGTCAGGGACTAGCGTGGAATGAGCAGTTCTTC
CASSQDLGQGLAWNEQFF
>TRBV7-9|few|.|TRBJ1-2
TGTGCCAGCAGCCTTCCCGCCAGTTATGGCTACACCTTC
CASSLPASYGYTF
>TRBV6-5|few|TRBD2|TRBJ2-7
TGTGCCAGCAGGCCTCTAGCGGGGGGGAGCTCCTACGAGCAGTACTTC
CASRPLAGGSSYEQYF
>TRBV29-1|.|TRBD1|TRBJ2-7
TGCAGCACCGACGGAGGACAGGGAATAGGGTCCTACGAGCAGTACTTC
CSTDGGQGIGSYEQYF
>TRBV7-2|many|.|TRBJ1-4
TGTGCCAGCAGCTATGTACCTTTCGGCAGACCGAATGAAAAACTGTTTTTT
CASSYVPFGRPNEKLFF
>TRBV7-2|many|.|TRBJ2-3
TGTGCCAGCAGCTTAGCGTACTCAGATACGCAGTATTTT
CASSLAYSDTQYF
>TRBV7-2|few|.|TRBJ2-7
TGTGCCAGCAGCTTAGCGGTGCAGCTCGAGCAGTACTTC
CASSLAVQLEQYF
>TRBV12-3/TRBV12-4|many|.|TRBJ1-1
TGTGCCAGCACACGCCAGGATATTGAAGCTTTCTTT
CASTRQDIEAFF
>TRBV7-2|many|.|TRBJ1-2
TGTGCCAGCAGCTTAGGGCGGGGGAACTATGGCTACACCTTC
CASSLGRGNYGYTF
>TRBV7-2|many|.|TRBJ2-1
TGTGCCAGCAGCCGTAGCGGACCGTCCTACAATGAGCAGTTCTTC
CASSRSGPSYNEQFF
>TRBV4-2|few|.|TRBJ2-2
TGTGCCAGCAGCCTCCTCGGGACTTCTACCACCGGGGAGCTGTTTTTT
CASSLLGTSTTGELFF
>TRBV27|many|.|TRBJ1-1
TGTGCCAGCAGTTTTTTGGGCCCGAACACTGAAGCTTTCTTT
CASSFLGPNTEAFF
>TRBV28|many|.|TRBJ1-3
TGTGCCAGCACAGAAGACGGGCGCTCTGGAAACACCATATATTTT
CASTEDGRSGNTIYF
>TRBV7-9|.|.|TRBJ1-1
TGTGCCAGCAGCTCGCGCAGGGGAGGCACTGAAGCTTTCTTT
CASSSRRGGTEAFF
>TRBV7-2|.|.|TRBJ2-1
TGTGCCAGCAGCTGGGGCCAATACAATGAGCAGTTCTTC
CASSWGQYNEQFF
>TRBV7-2|.|TRBD1|TRBJ1-1
TGTGCCAGCAGCGTTCCGGGACAGGGTACTGAAGTTTTCTTT
CASSVPGQGTEVFF
>TRBV11-2|few|.|TRBJ2-1
TGTGCCAGCAGCCTCCTTGAGTCGGGACTCTTAAATGAGCAGTTCTTC
CASSLLESGLLNEQFF